The 30 T cell receptor beta chains in this list originate from one sample, sequenced in a study of blood T cell repertoires in COVID-19. Sequencing used immunoSEQ multiplex PCR; TCRdb keeps in-frame clones, though not all of them. The data contain about 300,000 clones, about nine tenths of them singletons. Material for sequencing was PBMCs or T cells enriched from blood (not recorded which). Source of these receptors: a woman aged 40 to 50 who had recovered from COVID-19.

This chain uses TRBV5-1 with TRBJ2-1; tentative D call: TRBD2 (5 bases). Trimming left V 0 bases short and J 9 bases short, with 10 bases between. The CDR3 contains 13 residues. The germline gives CDR1 SGHRS, CDR2 YFSETQ. The CDR3 DNA sequence: TGCGCCAGCAGCTTGGTACTAGATGGTGAGCAGTTCTTC. Amino acid sequence: CASSLVLDGEQFF.

The chain couples TRBV9 to TRBJ1-2, with D hard to call. With 0 bases removed from V and 2 bases from J, the gap between germline ends came to 5 bases. Germline CDR1 and CDR2: SGDLS and YYNGEE. The CDR3 is 13 amino acids. CDR3 amino acids: CASSVVQNYGYTF. In DNA, the CDR3 is TGTGCCAGCAGCGTAGTACAGAACTATGGCTACACCTTC.

The genes are TRBV2 and TRBJ2-2, with no clear D. The CDR3 is 12 residues long. Trimming shortened V by 8 bases and J by 6 bases, and 10 bases separated the two germline ends. The V gene's germline CDR1 is SNHLY and CDR2 FYNNEI. The CDR3 is CASAYPPGELFF. The CDR3 coding sequence is TGTGCCAGCGCGTACCCACCCGGGGAGCTGTTTTTT.

This chain links TRBV5-1 with TRBJ1-4; maybe TRBD1 (5 bases). The CDR3 consists of 14 residues. CDR1 and CDR2 from the germline V gene are SGHRS and YFSETQ. V lost 4 bases to trimming and J lost 5 bases, with 12 bases between them. CDR3 coding DNA: TGCGCCAGCAGCCACGACAGTACAAATGAAAAACTGTTTTTT. Protein: CASSHDSTNEKLFF. Full variable domain (outside the CDR3, taken from reference TRBV5-1 and TRBJ1-4): KAGVTQTPRYLIKTRGQQVTLSCSPISGHRSVSWYQQTPGQGLQFLFEYFSETQRNKGNFPGRFSGRQFSNSRSEMNVSTLELGDSALYLCASSHDSTNEKLFFGSGTQLSVL.

The chain combines TRBV5-1 with TRBJ2-1; D is perhaps TRBD1 (6 bases). Trimming pared 0 bases from V and 5 bases from J, leaving 12 bases between. The CDR3 sequence is 15 residues long. Germline V CDR1 and CDR2: SGHRS, YFSETQ. CDR3 sequence reads: CASSLAGQSNNEQFF. DNA for the CDR3: TGCGCCAGCAGCTTGGCCGGACAGTCTAACAATGAGCAGTTCTTC.

This clone has a single count. The chain links TRBV5-1 to TRBJ1-2, with D possibly being TRBD1 (5 bases). Germline V gene sequence: CDR1 SGHRS, CDR2 YFSETQ. CDR3 length equals 15 residues. V lost 2 bases and J 4 bases, leaving 15 bases between the germline ends. The CDR3 DNA follows: TGCGCCAGCAGCTTTCGGGGGGAAGGTGGCTATGGCTACACCTTC. Its translation: CASSFRGEGGYGYTF. Full variable domain (remainder filled in from reference TRBV5-1 and TRBJ1-2): KAGVTQTPRYLIKTRGQQVTLSCSPISGHRSVSWYQQTPGQGLQFLFEYFSETQRNKGNFPGRFSGRQFSNSRSEMNVSTLELGDSALYLCASSFRGEGGYGYTFGSGTRLTVV.

This chain connects TRBV18 to TRBJ2-5; TRBD1 might be the D (6 bases). CDR1 and CDR2 (germline): KGHSH, LQKENI. The CDR3 spans 15 residues. The V and J ends lost 6 bases and 3 bases respectively, with 17 bases between them. CDR3 DNA: TGTGCCAGCTCGCAACAAACCGGGACAAAAGAGACCCAGTACTTC. Encoded protein: CASSQQTGTKETQYF. The whole variable domain, filled in from reference TRBV18 and TRBJ2-5, reads NAGVMQNPRHLVRRRGQEARLRCSPMKGHSHVYWYRQLPEEGLKFMVYLQKENIIDESGMPKERFSAEFPKEGPSILRIQQVVRGDSAAYFCASSQQTGTKETQYFGPGTRLLVL.

The rearrangement uses TRBV9 and TRBJ2-2; D not certain. This CDR3 region has 14 residues. V gave up 5 bases and J gave up 6 bases, with 14 bases separating them. The germline V gene has CDR1 SGDLS and CDR2 YYNGEE. DNA of the CDR3: TGTGCCAGCAGTGTTGACGGAGCCGCCGGGGAGCTGTTTTTT. Amino acids: CASSVDGAAGELFF.

V is TRBV11-3 and J is TRBJ2-3, with D perhaps TRBD2 (6 bases). The CDR3 contains 17 residues. V lost 6 bases and J 2 bases, leaving 21 bases between the germline ends. In germline, CDR1 is SGHNT, CDR2 YENEEA. DNA of the CDR3: TGTGCCAGCAGACCGAAGTTGGACTACCTAGCCACAGATACGCAGTATTTT. This sequence encodes CASRPKLDYLATDTQYF.

The chain couples TRBV5-4 to TRBJ2-5, with D tentatively TRBD2 (7 bases). Germline CDR1 and CDR2: SGHNT and YYREEE (reference sequence). The length of the CDR3 is 14 residues. V was shortened by 3 bases and J by 5 bases, with 14 bases between the two germline ends. The CDR3 DNA sequence: TGTGCCAGCAGCTCTCAGGGGAGGGAGGAGACCCAGTACTTC. This codes for CASSSQGREETQYF.

The chain is built from TRBV10-2 and TRBJ2-3, with TRBD2 identical over 10 bases. This CDR3 is 15 amino acids long. CDR1 is WSHSY and CDR2 is SAAADI in the germline V gene. Trimming cost V 6 bases and J 3 bases; bases outside gene matches: 6. The CDR3 sequence: CASRGPGLATDTQYF. The CDR3 DNA follows: TGCGCCAGCAGGGGGCCGGGACTAGCGACAGATACGCAGTATTTT.

The genes are TRBV18 and TRBJ2-7, with a possible D match to TRBD1 (5 bases). The CDR3 runs 14 residues. The germline gives CDR1 KGHSH, CDR2 LQKENI. Trimming pared 2 bases from V and 2 bases from J, leaving 10 bases between. CDR3 loop: CASSPSIGAYEQYF. The CDR3 coding sequence is TGTGCCAGCTCACCATCTATAGGGGCCTACGAGCAGTACTTC.

The rearrangement joins TRBV21-1 to TRBJ1-1. TRBV21-1 is annotated as a pseudogene. This CDR3 comprises 15 residues. The CDR3 DNA sequence: TGTGCCAGCAGCAAAGCGCTTTCGGGGAACACTGAAGCTTTCTTT. Its translation is CASSKALSGNTEAFF.

The chain carries TRBV30 and TRBJ1-2, with no clear D. The V gene's germline CDR1 is GTSNPN and CDR2 SVGIG (reference sequence). The germline V and J ends were trimmed by 7 bases and 8 bases, with 14 bases remaining between them. The CDR3 is 11 amino acids. The CDR3 DNA reads TGTGCCTCCCTCTGGCAGGAAGGCTACACCTTC. Its translation: CASLWQEGYTF.

The chain carries TRBV18 and TRBJ1-2; a weak D match, TRBD1 (5 bases). V shed 1 base and J shed 4 bases, with 7 bases lying between them. Germline V gene sequence: CDR1 KGHSH, CDR2 LQKENI. The CDR3 runs 13 residues. CDR3 protein: CASSPRQLYGYTF. CDR3 bases: TGTGCCAGCTCACCACGACAGCTCTATGGCTACACCTTC. The complete variable domain, with remaining parts taken from reference TRBV18 and TRBJ1-2, reads NAGVMQNPRHLVRRRGQEARLRCSPMKGHSHVYWYRQLPEEGLKFMVYLQKENIIDESGMPKERFSAEFPKEGPSILRIQQVVRGDSAAYFCASSPRQLYGYTFGSGTRLTVV.

The chain is built from TRBV5-1 and TRBJ2-6; TRBD1 matches 7 bases. CDR1 and CDR2 (germline): SGHRS, YFSETQ. The CDR3 has 18 amino acids. Losses at the gene ends were 0 bases for V and 0 bases for J; bases not matched to a gene: 6. The CDR3 nucleotides are TGCGCCAGCAGCTTGGCCGGGACAGAGAGCTCTGGGGCCAACGTCCTGACTTTC. Translation gives CASSLAGTESSGANVLTF. Looking up the rest from reference TRBV5-1 and TRBJ2-6 gives the full variable domain: KAGVTQTPRYLIKTRGQQVTLSCSPISGHRSVSWYQQTPGQGLQFLFEYFSETQRNKGNFPGRFSGRQFSNSRSEMNVSTLELGDSALYLCASSLAGTESSGANVLTFGAGSRLTVL.

The chain carries TRBV5-6 and TRBJ2-5, with no clear D. The V end was cut by 1 base, the J end by 0 bases, with 4 bases between. CDR1 and CDR2 from the germline V gene are SGHDT and YYEEEE. The CDR3 spans 13 residues. The CDR3, as DNA: TGTGCCAGCAGCTTGTATAACCAAGAGACCCAGTACTTC. It translates to CASSLYNQETQYF.

In its sample, this clone was seen a few times. The CDR3 here is CASSLSTGMDEQFF. The DNA of the CDR3 is TGTGCCAGCAGTCTCTCAACAGGGATGGATGAGCAGTTCTTC. The chain joins TRBV27 to TRBJ2-1; tentatively, D is TRBD1 (6 bases). CDR1 and CDR2 (germline): MNHEY, SMNVEV (reference sequence). Trimming pared 5 bases from V and 8 bases from J, leaving 16 bases between. The CDR3 has 14 residues.

CDR3 bases: TGTGCCAGCATAGGGTCGGGACATTATGAAAAACTGTTTTTT. As protein: CASIGSGHYEKLFF. The chain combines TRBV6-5 with TRBJ1-4; D is perhaps TRBD1 (6 bases). The CDR3 runs 14 residues. V was shortened by 7 bases and J by 6 bases, with 15 bases between the two germline ends. CDR1 is MNHEY and CDR2 is SVGAGI in the germline V gene.

V and J are TRBV7-8 and TRBJ2-3; 9 positions agree with TRBD1. The CDR3 is made up of 18 amino acids. Per germline, CDR1 SGHVS and CDR2 FQNEAQ. Trimming removed 5 bases from V and 0 bases from J; junction bases left unmatched: 12. The CDR3 here is CASSPTGGLSGSTDTQYF. The DNA for the CDR3 is TGTGCCAGCAGCCCGACAGGGGGACTTTCTGGTAGCACAGATACGCAGTATTTT.

Concerning this clone: Other nucleotide sequences from this sample produce the same CDR3. The chain joins TRBV2 to TRBJ1-2; D ambiguous. V was clipped by 2 bases and J by 5 bases, with 6 bases between them. Germline V CDR1 and CDR2: SNHLY, FYNNEI. CDR3 length equals 12 residues. CDR3 bases: TGTGCCAGCAGTGAATCGGTTTATGGCTACACCTTC. Translated: CASSESVYGYTF.

This clone was seen more than once but under ten times. The CDR3 DNA reads as TGTGCCAGCAGTGAGTTACAGGGGGCGTTGGGGGAGACCCAGTACTTC. Amino acid sequence: CASSELQGALGETQYF. This chain links TRBV25-1 with TRBJ2-5; TRBD1 matches 9 bases. Germline loops: CDR1 MGHDK, CDR2 SYGVNS. The CDR3 consists of 16 residues. The V gene end was trimmed by 3 bases and the J gene end by 5 bases; junction bases not matched to a gene: 10.

The chain is built from TRBV7-2 and TRBJ2-1, with 10 bases aligning to TRBD2. The CDR3 is made up of 16 amino acids. J was trimmed by 7 bases and V by 1 base; bases with no gene match: 7. From germline, CDR1 is SGHTA and CDR2 FQGNSA. The CDR3, as DNA: TGTGCCAGCAGCTTAGAGTGGCTAGCGGGAGAAAATGAGCAGTTCTTC. The encoded protein is CASSLEWLAGENEQFF.

The chain is built from TRBV29-1 and TRBJ1-6; D might be TRBD1 (5 bases). CDR1 and CDR2 from the germline V gene are SQVTM and ANQGSEA. Trimming took off 5 bases at V and 0 bases at J, with 11 bases between the two ends. CDR3 length: 15 residues. Here the CDR3 DNA reads TGCAGCGTTAAGACAGACGGCTCCTATAATTCACCCCTCCACTTT. Translated: CSVKTDGSYNSPLHF.

The chain couples TRBV2 to TRBJ2-5; TRBD2 might be the D (6 bases). Per the germline V gene, CDR1 is SNHLY and CDR2 is FYNNEI. The V and J ends lost 7 bases and 4 bases respectively, with 16 bases between them. The CDR3 consists of 14 residues. The CDR3 region has the DNA TGTGCCAGCACCAGACTAGACTTTGGAGAGACCCAGTACTTC. Its translation: CASTRLDFGETQYF.

This rearrangement joins TRBV12-5 to TRBJ1-6; TRBD1 is a possible D gene (5 bases). The V gene's germline CDR1 is LGHNT and CDR2 FRNRAP. With 0 bases removed from V and 9 bases from J, the gap between germline ends came to 12 bases. The CDR3 sequence is 15 residues long. CDR3 in amino acids: CASGLVDAGGSPLHF. In nucleotides, the CDR3 is TGTGCTAGTGGTTTGGTCGACGCGGGGGGTTCACCCCTCCACTTT.

The rearrangement joins TRBV3-1 (or the pseudogene TRBV3-2) to TRBJ2-7; 10 bases match TRBD2. The CDR3 covers 16 residues. Germline CDR1 LGHDT, CDR2 YNNKEL (reference sequence). J lost 2 bases, V lost 4 bases, and 8 bases had no gene match. The CDR3 is CASSPRLAGGPYEQYF. CDR3 DNA sequence: TGTGCCAGCAGCCCTCGGTTAGCGGGAGGTCCCTACGAGCAGTACTTC.

The rearrangement uses TRBV7-2 and TRBJ2-5; TRBD2 agrees at 10 bases. The CDR3 contains 17 residues. V was clipped by 2 bases and J by 4 bases; unmatched bases: 10. From germline, CDR1 is SGHTA and CDR2 FQGNSA. DNA of the CDR3: TGTGCCAGCAGCTTAAATCGGGCTAGCGGGAGTGGAGAGACCCAGTACTTC. It is translated as CASSLNRASGSGETQYF.

The rearrangement joins TRBV15 to TRBJ1-4; 9 bases align to TRBD1. The length of the CDR3 is 17 residues. Germline V lookup: CDR1 LNHNV, CDR2 YYDKDF (reference sequence). Losses at the gene ends were 5 bases for V and 6 bases for J; bases not matched to a gene: 13. The CDR3 loop reads CATSEPGQGFGDEKLFF. The CDR3 nucleotides read TGTGCCACCAGCGAGCCGGGACAGGGCTTCGGTGATGAAAAACTGTTTTTT.

The chain carries TRBV7-8 and TRBJ1-3, with D unclear. Germline CDR1 SGHVS, CDR2 FQNEAQ. V lost 2 bases to trimming and J lost 0 bases, with 5 bases between them. This CDR3 region has 14 residues. CDR3 nucleotides: TGTGCCAGCAGCTTACTCAGCTCTGGAAACACCATATATTTT. Encoded protein: CASSLLSSGNTIYF.